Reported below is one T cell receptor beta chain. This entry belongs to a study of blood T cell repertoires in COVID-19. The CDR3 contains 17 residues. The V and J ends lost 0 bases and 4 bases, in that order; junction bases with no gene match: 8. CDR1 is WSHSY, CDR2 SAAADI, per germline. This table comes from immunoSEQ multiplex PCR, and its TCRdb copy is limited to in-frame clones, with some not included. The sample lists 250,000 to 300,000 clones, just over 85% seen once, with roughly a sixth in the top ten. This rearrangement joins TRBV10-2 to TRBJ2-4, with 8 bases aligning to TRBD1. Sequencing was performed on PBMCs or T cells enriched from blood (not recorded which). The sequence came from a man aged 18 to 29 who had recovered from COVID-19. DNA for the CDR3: TGCGCCAGCAGTGAGTCAGTCAGGGGGCTTAGGAAAAACATTCAGTACTTC. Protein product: CASSESVRGLRKNIQYF.